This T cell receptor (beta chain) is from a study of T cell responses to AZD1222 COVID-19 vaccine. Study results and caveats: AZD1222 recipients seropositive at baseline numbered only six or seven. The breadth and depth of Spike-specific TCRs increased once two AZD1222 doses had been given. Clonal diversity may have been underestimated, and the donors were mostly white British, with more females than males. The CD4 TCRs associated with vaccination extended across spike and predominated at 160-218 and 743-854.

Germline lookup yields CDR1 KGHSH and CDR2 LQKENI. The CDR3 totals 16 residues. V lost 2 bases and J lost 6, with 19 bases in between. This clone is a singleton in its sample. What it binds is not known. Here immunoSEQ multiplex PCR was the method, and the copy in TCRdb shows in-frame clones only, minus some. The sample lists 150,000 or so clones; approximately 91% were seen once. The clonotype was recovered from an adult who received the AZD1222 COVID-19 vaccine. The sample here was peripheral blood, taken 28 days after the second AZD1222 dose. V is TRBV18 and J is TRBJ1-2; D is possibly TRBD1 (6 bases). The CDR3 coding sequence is TGTGCCAGCTCACCATCGGTCGTCTCAGGGGTAGATGGCTACACCTTC. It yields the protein CASSPSVVSGVDGYTF. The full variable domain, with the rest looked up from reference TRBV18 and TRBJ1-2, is NAGVMQNPRHLVRRRGQEARLRCSPMKGHSHVYWYRQLPEEGLKFMVYLQKENIIDESGMPKERFSAEFPKEGPSILRIQQVVRGDSAAYFCASSPSVVSGVDGYTFGSGTRLTVV.